The 20 T cell receptor beta chains below all came from one sample that was sequenced in a study of control samples from healthy donors and cancer patients. Sequenced by immunoSEQ multiplex PCR; TCRdb stores in-frame clones only, minus some. The data hold about 170,000 clones, with 91% observed a single time. Sequencing was carried out using blood. The receptors shown here come from a woman aged 25 to 39 in good health.

The V gene is TRBV6-6, the J gene TRBJ1-1, with D perhaps TRBD1 (6 bases). Germline CDR1 and CDR2: MNHNY and SVGAGI (reference sequence). This CDR3 region has 11 residues. Trimming pared 7 bases from V and 6 bases from J, leaving 9 bases between. CDR3 sequence: CASTTGSEAFF. The DNA for the CDR3 is TGTGCCAGCACCACAGGGTCTGAAGCTTTCTTT.

This sequence joins TRBV28 and TRBJ1-5; D remains unclear. The germline V gene encodes CDR1 MDHEN and CDR2 SYDVKM. The germline V and J ends were trimmed by 2 bases and 3 bases, with 11 bases remaining between them. The CDR3 covers 15 residues. The CDR3 region has the DNA TGTGCCAGCAGTTTACGTCCCAGTGCCAATCAGCCCCAGCATTTT. Translated, it gives CASSLRPSANQPQHF.

This clone appeared a single time. This chain joins TRBV19 and TRBJ2-1, with 8 bases identical to TRBD2. In germline, CDR1 is LNHDA, CDR2 SQIVND (reference sequence). CDR3 length: 16 residues. J lost 6 bases, V lost 3 bases, and 10 bases had no gene match. CDR3 loop: CASSMGGGRRVNEQFF. The CDR3 bases are TGTGCCAGTAGTATGGGGGGCGGGAGGCGAGTCAATGAGCAGTTCTTC.

The chain employs TRBV2 and TRBJ1-5; TRBD1 matches 8 bases. The CDR3 is 13 residues long. J gave up 3 bases and V 6 bases, and 1 base lay outside the gene matches. Germline values: CDR1 SNHLY, CDR2 FYNNEI. For the CDR3, the DNA is TGTGCCAGCAGGGACAGGGTCAATCAGCCCCAGCATTTT. Protein: CASRDRVNQPQHF.

V and J are TRBV7-6 and TRBJ1-2; no clear D gene. V was clipped by 0 bases and J by 7 bases, with 15 bases between them. This CDR3 has 15 residues. The V gene's germline CDR1 is SGHVS and CDR2 FNYEAQ. CDR3 in amino acids: CASSLAVGAQSGYTF. DNA of the CDR3: TGTGCCAGCAGCTTAGCAGTGGGAGCTCAGAGTGGCTACACCTTC.

CDR3 residues: CASSVSVGEQFF. DNA for the CDR3: TGTGCCAGCAGTGTTTCAGTGGGGGAGCAGTTCTTC. V is TRBV25-1 and J is TRBJ2-1; D gene ambiguous. Germline V gene lookup returns CDR1 MGHDK and CDR2 SYGVNS. The V gene lost 4 bases and the J gene lost 10 bases, with 11 bases spanning the gap. The length of the CDR3 is 12 residues.

The V call is TRBV5-8, the J call TRBJ2-2; 7 nucleotides match TRBD1. CDR3 length: 16 amino acids. The germline V gene has CDR1 SGHTS and CDR2 YDEGEE. The V and J ends lost 5 bases and 2 bases, in that order; junction bases with no gene match: 9. The CDR3 region has the DNA TGTGCCAGCAGAACTAACAGGGGCCTAAACACCGGGGAGCTGTTTTTT. This translates into CASRTNRGLNTGELFF.

This clone occurred a few times. The rearrangement uses TRBV30 and TRBJ1-3; D gene uncertain. The CDR3 spans 13 residues. Trimming pared 1 base from V and 0 bases from J, leaving 4 bases between. CDR1 is GTSNPN and CDR2 is SVGIG in the germline V gene (reference sequence). The CDR3 protein is CAWSGLSGNTIYF. The CDR3, as DNA: TGTGCCTGGAGTGGACTCTCTGGAAACACCATATATTTT.

This clone showed up just a few times. This sequence joins TRBV18 and TRBJ2-1; the D call may be TRBD1 or TRBD2 (5 bases each). Germline CDR1 is KGHSH and CDR2 is LQKENI. This CDR3 has 13 amino acids. Deletions cut 4 bases from V and 7 bases from J, with 11 bases between. CDR3 region: CASSRTQGNEQFF. In DNA form, the CDR3 reads TGTGCCAGCTCACGGACTCAGGGTAATGAGCAGTTCTTC. Together with reference TRBV18 and TRBJ2-1, the CDR3 gives the full variable domain: NAGVMQNPRHLVRRRGQEARLRCSPMKGHSHVYWYRQLPEEGLKFMVYLQKENIIDESGMPKERFSAEFPKEGPSILRIQQVVRGDSAAYFCASSRTQGNEQFFGPGTRLTVL.

This clone was observed a few times. The genes are TRBV6-1 and TRBJ2-3, with 7 nucleotides matching TRBD1. Germline-derived CDR1 and CDR2 are MNHNS and SASEGT. The CDR3 contains 16 residues. V lost 3 bases and J lost 3; bases outside the gene matches: 9. The CDR3 sequence: CASSDHHRGGTDTQYF. For the CDR3, the DNA is TGTGCCAGCAGTGATCACCACAGGGGCGGAACAGATACGCAGTATTTT.

This clone was observed a handful of times. Other DNA sequences within the sample encode an identical CDR3. This rearrangement joins TRBV5-1 to TRBJ1-2; 10 bases fit TRBD1. Germline V CDR1 and CDR2: SGHRS, YFSETQ. V shed 0 bases, J shed 4 bases, and the junction held 0 bases outside the gene matches. CDR3 length equals 14 residues. CDR3 DNA: TGCGCCAGCAGCTTGGGACAGGGGGCCTATGGCTACACCTTC. Its translation: CASSLGQGAYGYTF.

The V call is TRBV6-4, the J call TRBJ2-1; possibly TRBD2 for D (6 bases). CDR1 MRHNA and CDR2 SNTAGT come from the germline V gene. V lost 0 bases to trimming and J lost 6 bases, with 12 bases between them. The CDR3 totals 15 residues. CDR3 amino acids: CASSDSLEGPNEQFF. The DNA for the CDR3 is TGTGCCAGCAGTGACTCGTTGGAGGGCCCCAATGAGCAGTTCTTC.

The rearrangement joins TRBV7-9 to TRBJ1-4; 7 bases match TRBD1. The CDR3 length is 16 residues. Germline trimming cut 4 bases from V and 0 bases from J; bases unmatched to any gene: 5. Per germline, CDR1 SEHNR and CDR2 FQNEAQ (reference sequence). The CDR3 DNA follows: TGTGCCAGCAGCTCACAGGGGCGGGCAACTAATGAAAAACTGTTTTTT. Translation gives CASSSQGRATNEKLFF.

This clone was seen a handful of times. The rearrangement links TRBV29-1 to TRBJ2-5; 9 bases fit TRBD2. There are 14 residues in the CDR3. V gave up 5 bases and J gave up 3 bases; unmatched junction bases: 7. CDR1 and CDR2 (germline): SQVTM, ANQGSEA. CDR3 nucleotides: TGCAGCGTTACCGGGACTAGCAACGAAGAGACCCAGTACTTC. Translating gives CSVTGTSNEETQYF.

This sequence joins TRBV5-4 and TRBJ2-3, with 8 bases matching TRBD2. Germline V gene sequence: CDR1 SGHNT, CDR2 YYREEE (reference sequence). CDR3 size: 15 residues. V was pared by 0 bases and J by 4 bases, with 4 bases of the junction left unmatched. The CDR3: CASSLGLASADTQYF. CDR3 DNA sequence: TGTGCCAGCAGCTTGGGACTAGCGTCAGCAGATACGCAGTATTTT.

This CDR3 is CASSDLGTGEGYEQYF. CDR3 sequence (DNA): TGTGCCAGCAGTGATCTCGGGACAGGGGAAGGCTACGAGCAGTACTTC. This chain joins TRBV6-1 and TRBJ2-7, with 10 bases that match TRBD1. Germline V gene lookup returns CDR1 MNHNS and CDR2 SASEGT. This CDR3 spans 16 amino acids. V lost 3 bases to trimming and J lost 3 bases; unmatched junction nucleotides: 8.

V gene TRBV4-2 combines with J gene TRBJ1-1; no definite D call. Germline V gene sequence: CDR1 LGHNA, CDR2 YNFKEQ. V lost 0 bases, J lost 0 bases, and 8 bases lay in between. The CDR3 has 15 residues. The CDR3 nucleotides are TGTGCCAGCAGCCAAGATGGCAGGATGAACACTGAAGCTTTCTTT. This sequence encodes CASSQDGRMNTEAFF.

This rearrangement joins TRBV4-1 to TRBJ1-2, with D possibly being TRBD1 (5 bases). Germline V CDR1 and CDR2: MGHRA, YSYEKL. The CDR3 has 15 residues. With 1 base removed from V and 6 bases from J, the gap between germline ends came to 15 bases. The CDR3 spells CASSQGWGDWDGYTF. The CDR3 nucleotides are TGCGCCAGCAGCCAAGGGTGGGGGGATTGGGATGGCTACACCTTC.

V usage is TRBV27 and J usage is TRBJ1-6; D ambiguous. In germline, CDR1 is MNHEY, CDR2 SMNVEV (reference sequence). The length of the CDR3 is 15 residues. Trimming took 0 bases from V and 5 from J, leaving 8 bases between them. CDR3 nucleotide sequence: TGTGCCAGCAGTTTATCGGAGAGGAATAATTCACCCCTCCACTTT. Its translation: CASSLSERNNSPLHF.

This clone was picked up a small number of times. Other DNA sequences from this sample encode an identical CDR3 as well. The J gene is TRBJ1-2, the V gene TRBV11-2; 8 nucleotides line up with TRBD1. The CDR3 runs to 14 residues. Germline V gene data show CDR1 as SGHAT and CDR2 as FQNNGV. V lost 1 base, J lost 4 bases, and 2 bases stayed unmatched. DNA of the CDR3: TGTGCCAGCAGCTTAGTTCAGGGGGCCTATGGCTACACCTTC. It translates to CASSLVQGAYGYTF. Supplemented by reference TRBV11-2 and TRBJ1-2, the full variable domain reads EAGVAQSPRYKIIEKRQSVAFWCNPISGHATLYWYQQILGQGPKLLIQFQNNGVVDDSQLPKDRFSAERLKGVDSTLKIQPAKLEDSAVYLCASSLVQGAYGYTFGSGTRLTVV.